This TCR beta chain was documented in a study of T cell responses to AZD1222 COVID-19 vaccine. Study as a whole: Second-dose groups at about 4 or about 12 weeks were pooled. Study-wide points: Females outnumbered males among donors, who were mostly white British; clonal diversity was possibly underestimated. Repertoires in all cases were sampled only once the peak T cell response had passed. Recipients of two AZD1222 doses showed rising Spike-specific TCR breadth and depth.

Notes on this clone: The antigen is undetermined.

The assay was immunoSEQ multiplex PCR, and TCRdb's table has in-frame clones only and misses some. The table includes around 85,000 clones, 80% to 90% detected once. This clonotype originated in an adult in good health. The specimen was peripheral blood, collected on day 0 of AZD1222 vaccination.

The CDR3 DNA reads as TGTGCCATCAATGGACAGGAGAACACCGGGGAGCTGTTTTTT. Its translation is CAINGQENTGELFF. The chain recombines TRBV10-3 with TRBJ2-2; TRBD1 agrees at 7 bases. This CDR3 has 14 residues. Germline CDR1 is ENHRY and CDR2 is SYGVKD. V gave up 7 bases and J gave up 1 base; unmatched junction bases: 3.